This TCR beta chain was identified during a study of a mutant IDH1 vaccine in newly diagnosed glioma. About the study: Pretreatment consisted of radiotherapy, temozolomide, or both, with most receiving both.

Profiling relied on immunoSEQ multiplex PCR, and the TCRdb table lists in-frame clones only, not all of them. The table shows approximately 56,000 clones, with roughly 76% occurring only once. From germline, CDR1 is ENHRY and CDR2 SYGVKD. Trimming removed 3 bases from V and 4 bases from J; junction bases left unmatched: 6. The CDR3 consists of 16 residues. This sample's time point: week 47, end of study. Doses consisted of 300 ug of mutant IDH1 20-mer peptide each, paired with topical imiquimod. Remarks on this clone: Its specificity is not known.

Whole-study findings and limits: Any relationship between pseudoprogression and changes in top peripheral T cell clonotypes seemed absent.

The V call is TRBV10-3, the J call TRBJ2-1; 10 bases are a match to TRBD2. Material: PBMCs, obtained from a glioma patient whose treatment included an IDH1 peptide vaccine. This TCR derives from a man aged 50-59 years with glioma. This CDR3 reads CAISDLGSGGYNEQFF. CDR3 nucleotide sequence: TGTGCCATCAGTGATCTCGGTAGCGGGGGGTACAATGAGCAGTTCTTC.